The 6 T cell receptor beta chains in this list originate from one sample, sequenced in a study of regulatory T cells in long-lasting Graves disease. Specified time point: newly diagnosed GD, antithyroid drugs for less than 3 months. The TCR library was prepared using RNA isolated from PBMCs. Relying on iRepertoire HTBI primers and Arm-PCR of CDR3 regions, the team built TCR beta libraries. MiXCR, applied by TCRdb to the multiplex PCR reads, yields one record per CDR3 protein. Of a few hundred thousand distinct CDR3 sequences in the sample, approximately 12% are singletons; the top ten hold approximately 20%. The data also belong to a second study, concerning T cells in Graves' hyperthyroidism and ophthalmopathy.

The sequences come from peripheral blood mononuclear cells (PBMCs), collected at new diagnosis, from a patient treated with antithyroid drugs. The source of these receptors is a woman under 30 with Graves disease.

This clonotype has ten or more counts. The chain has TRBV12-3 or TRBV12-4 and TRBJ2-1; 7 nucleotides match TRBD2. The trim removed 6 bases at V and 4 bases at J, leaving 9 bases unmatched. The CDR3 extends over 15 amino acids. CDR3 loop: CASSRRGVSYNEQFF. The CDR3 region has the DNA TGTGCCAGCAGCCGACGGGGGGTTTCTTACAATGAGCAGTTCTTC.

This clonotype was picked up a small number of times. At one boundary the junction diverges from the germline segment, which might be a read error. This chain joins TRBV29-1 and TRBJ2-4; TRBD2 aligns across 8 bases. CDR3 size: 10 residues. In germline, CDR1 is SQVTM, CDR2 ANQGSEA. The CDR3 reads CSVVSGKRVF. CDR3 nucleotide sequence: TGCAGCGTGGTTAGCGGGAAAAGGGTCTTC. Looking up the rest from reference TRBV29-1 and TRBJ2-4 gives the full variable domain: SAVISQKPSRDICQRGTSLTIQCQVDSQVTMMFWYRQQPGQSLTLIATANQGSEATYESGFVIDKFPISRPNLTFSTLTVSNMSPEDSSIYLCSVVSGKRVFGAGTRLSVL.

The rearrangement uses TRBV7-9 and TRBJ1-5, with D maybe TRBD2 (6 bases). The J call may be in error: the DNA end matches TRBJ2-3 better. The CDR3 sequence is 13 residues long. The germline CDR1 and CDR2 sequences are SEHNR and FQNEAQ (reference sequence). Here the CDR3 reads CASSLQGGQPQYF. For the CDR3, the DNA is TGTGCCAGCAGCTTGCAGGGAGGTCAGCCCCAGTATTTT.

This clonotype has a count of ten or more. The chain links TRBV7-2 to TRBJ1-2, with no clear D. The V and J ends lost 4 bases and 5 bases respectively, with 8 bases between them. The CDR3 runs to 12 residues. From germline, CDR1 is SGHTA and CDR2 FQGNSA. CDR3 protein: CASSSLYYGYTF. In DNA form, the CDR3 reads TGTGCCAGCAGCTCCCTTTATTATGGCTACACCTTC.

This clonotype was seen more than once but under ten times. This rearrangement joins TRBV19 to TRBJ2-1; 10 bases match TRBD1. The CDR3 is 13 amino acids. The germline V gene encodes CDR1 LNHDA and CDR2 SQIVND (reference sequence). V shed 9 bases and J 14 bases; nucleotides not matched to a gene: 13. CDR3 sequence: CASRPPVGTGEFF. The CDR3 region has the DNA TGTGCCAGCAGGCCTCCTGTAGGGACAGGGGAGTTCTTC.

This clonotype showed up many times. At one end the junction does not follow the germline gene, possibly because of a read error. The V gene is TRBV6-9, the J gene TRBJ2-1; TRBD1 agrees at 8 bases. The CDR3 runs to 12 residues. Per the germline V gene, CDR1 is MNHGY and CDR2 is SVAAGI. The CDR3 bases are TGTGCCAGCAGTTGGGGGACAGGACCGACCTATTTC. The encoded protein is CASSWGTGPTYF.